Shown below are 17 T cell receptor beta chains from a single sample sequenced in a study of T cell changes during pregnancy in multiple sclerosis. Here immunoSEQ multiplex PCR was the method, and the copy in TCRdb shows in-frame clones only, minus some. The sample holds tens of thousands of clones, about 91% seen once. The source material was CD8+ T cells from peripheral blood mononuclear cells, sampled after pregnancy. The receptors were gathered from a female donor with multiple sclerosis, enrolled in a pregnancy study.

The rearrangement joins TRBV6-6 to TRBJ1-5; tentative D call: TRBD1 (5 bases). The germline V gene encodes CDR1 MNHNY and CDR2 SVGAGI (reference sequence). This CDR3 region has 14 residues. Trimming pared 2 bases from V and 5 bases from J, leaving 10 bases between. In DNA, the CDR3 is TGTGCCAGCAGTTACCCAGGGTTTGATCAGCCCCAGCATTTT. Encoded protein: CASSYPGFDQPQHF.

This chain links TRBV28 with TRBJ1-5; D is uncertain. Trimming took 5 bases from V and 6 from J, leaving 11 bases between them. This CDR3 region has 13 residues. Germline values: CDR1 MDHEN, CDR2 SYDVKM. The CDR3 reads CASSPLFSQPQHF. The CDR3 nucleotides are TGTGCCAGCAGTCCGTTGTTTTCTCAGCCCCAGCATTTT.

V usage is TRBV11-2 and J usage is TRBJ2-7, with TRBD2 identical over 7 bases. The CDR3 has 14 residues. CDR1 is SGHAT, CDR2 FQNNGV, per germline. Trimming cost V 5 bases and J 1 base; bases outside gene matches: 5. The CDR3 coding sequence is TGTGCCAGCAGCCATTCTAGCGGATCCTACGAGCAGTACTTC. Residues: CASSHSSGSYEQYF.

CDR3 coding DNA: TGTGCCAGCAGGGGCCTAGCTTGGAATGAGCAGTTCTTC. It specifies CASRGLAWNEQFF. This rearrangement joins TRBV27 to TRBJ2-1, with D perhaps TRBD2 (5 bases). The CDR3 is made up of 13 amino acids. V was shortened by 6 bases and J by 7 bases, with 13 bases between the two germline ends. Germline V lookup: CDR1 MNHEY, CDR2 SMNVEV (reference sequence).

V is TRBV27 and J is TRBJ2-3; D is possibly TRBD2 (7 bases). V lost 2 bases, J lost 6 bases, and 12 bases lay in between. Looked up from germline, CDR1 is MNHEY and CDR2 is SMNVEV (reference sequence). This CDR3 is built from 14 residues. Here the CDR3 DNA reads TGTGCCAGCAGTTTACGTGGGAGGGGGGATACGCAGTATTTT. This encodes CASSLRGRGDTQYF.

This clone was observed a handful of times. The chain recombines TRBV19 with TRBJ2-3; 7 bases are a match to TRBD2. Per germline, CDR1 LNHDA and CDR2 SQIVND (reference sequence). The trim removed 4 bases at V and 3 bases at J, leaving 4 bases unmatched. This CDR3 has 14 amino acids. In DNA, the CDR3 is TGTGCCAGTAGTACCCTAGCGGAGACAGATACGCAGTATTTT. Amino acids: CASSTLAETDTQYF.

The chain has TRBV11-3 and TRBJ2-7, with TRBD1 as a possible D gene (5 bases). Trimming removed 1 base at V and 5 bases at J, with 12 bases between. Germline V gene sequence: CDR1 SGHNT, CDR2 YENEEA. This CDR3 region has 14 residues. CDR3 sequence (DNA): TGTGCCAGCAGCTTAGGGGGCCGCCCCAACGAGCAGTACTTC. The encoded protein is CASSLGGRPNEQYF.

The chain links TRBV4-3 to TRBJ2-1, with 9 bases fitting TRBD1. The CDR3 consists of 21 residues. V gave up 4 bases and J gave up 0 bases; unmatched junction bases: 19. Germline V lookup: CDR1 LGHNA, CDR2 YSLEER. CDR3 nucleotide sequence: TGCGCCAGCAGCCGGACTCTTACCGGACAGGGGAGCCTTAGCTCCTACAATGAGCAGTTCTTC. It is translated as CASSRTLTGQGSLSSYNEQFF.

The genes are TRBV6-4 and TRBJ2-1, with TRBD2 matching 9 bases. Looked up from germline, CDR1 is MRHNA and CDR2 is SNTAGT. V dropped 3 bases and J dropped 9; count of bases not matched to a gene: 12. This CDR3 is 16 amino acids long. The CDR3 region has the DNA TGTGCCAGCAGTGAAGATAGCGGGAGTAACTCGGGTGAGCAGTTCTTC. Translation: CASSEDSGSNSGEQFF.

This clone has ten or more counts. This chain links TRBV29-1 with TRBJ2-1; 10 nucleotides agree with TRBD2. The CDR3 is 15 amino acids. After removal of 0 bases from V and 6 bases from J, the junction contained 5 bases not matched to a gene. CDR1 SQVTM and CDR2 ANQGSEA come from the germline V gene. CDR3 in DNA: TGCAGCGTTGAAGAGGGTCCTAGCGGGAGCAATGAGCAGTTCTTC. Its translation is CSVEEGPSGSNEQFF.

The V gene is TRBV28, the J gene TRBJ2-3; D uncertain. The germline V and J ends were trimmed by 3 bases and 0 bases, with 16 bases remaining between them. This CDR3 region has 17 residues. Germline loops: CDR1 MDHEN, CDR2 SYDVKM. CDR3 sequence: CASSLALVQSSTDTQYF. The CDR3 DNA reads TGTGCCAGCAGTTTGGCTCTGGTCCAATCTAGCACAGATACGCAGTATTTT.

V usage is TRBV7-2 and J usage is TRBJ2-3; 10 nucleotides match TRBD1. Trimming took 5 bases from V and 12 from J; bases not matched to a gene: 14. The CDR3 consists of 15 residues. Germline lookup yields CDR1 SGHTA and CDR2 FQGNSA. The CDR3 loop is CASSQRTGGPRVQYF. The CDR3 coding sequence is TGTGCCAGCAGCCAAAGGACAGGGGGGCCTCGCGTTCAGTATTTT.

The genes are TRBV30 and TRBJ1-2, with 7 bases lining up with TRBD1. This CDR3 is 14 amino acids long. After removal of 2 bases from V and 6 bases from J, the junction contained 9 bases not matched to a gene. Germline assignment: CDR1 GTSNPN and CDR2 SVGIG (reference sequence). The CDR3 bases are TGTGCCTGGAGTCCCGGGACAGAATTCGATGGCTACACCTTC. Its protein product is CAWSPGTEFDGYTF.

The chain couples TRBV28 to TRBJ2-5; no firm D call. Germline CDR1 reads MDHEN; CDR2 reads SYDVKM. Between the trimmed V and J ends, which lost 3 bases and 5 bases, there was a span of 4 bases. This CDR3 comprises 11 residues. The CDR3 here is CASSLRETQYF. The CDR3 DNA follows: TGTGCCAGCAGTTTGAGGGAGACCCAGTACTTC. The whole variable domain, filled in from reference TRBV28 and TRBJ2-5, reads DVKVTQSSRYLVKRTGEKVFLECVQDMDHENMFWYRQDPGLGLRLIYFSYDVKMKEKGDIPEGYSVSREKKERFSLILESASTNQTSMYLCASSLRETQYFGPGTRLLVL.

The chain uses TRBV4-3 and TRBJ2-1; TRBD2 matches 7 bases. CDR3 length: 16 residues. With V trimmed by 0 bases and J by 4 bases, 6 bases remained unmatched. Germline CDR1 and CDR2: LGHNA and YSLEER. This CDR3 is CASSQETGGGYNEQFF. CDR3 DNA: TGCGCCAGCAGCCAAGAGACCGGGGGAGGGTACAATGAGCAGTTCTTC.

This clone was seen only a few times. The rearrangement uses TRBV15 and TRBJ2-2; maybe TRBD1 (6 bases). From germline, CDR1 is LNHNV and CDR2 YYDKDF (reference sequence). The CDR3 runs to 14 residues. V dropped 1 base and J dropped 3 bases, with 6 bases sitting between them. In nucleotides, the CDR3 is TGTGCCACCAGCAGAGCAGGGGACACCGGGGAGCTGTTTTTT. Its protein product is CATSRAGDTGELFF. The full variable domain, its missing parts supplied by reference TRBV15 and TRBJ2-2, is DAMVIQNPRYQVTQFGKPVTLSCSQTLNHNVMYWYQQKSSQAPKLLFHYYDKDFNNEADTPDNFQSRRPNTSFCFLDIRSPGLGDTAMYLCATSRAGDTGELFFGEGSRLTVL.

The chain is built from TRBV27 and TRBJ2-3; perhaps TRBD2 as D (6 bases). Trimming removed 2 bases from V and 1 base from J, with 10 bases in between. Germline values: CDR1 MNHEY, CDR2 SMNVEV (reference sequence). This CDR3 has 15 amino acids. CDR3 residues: CASSLRASGTDTQYF. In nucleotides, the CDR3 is TGTGCCAGCAGTTTAAGGGCTAGCGGCACAGATACGCAGTATTTT.